A single sample gave rise to the 13 T cell receptor beta chains below, sequenced in a study of graft-versus-host responses after intestinal transplantation. Some clones are missing from TCRdb's copy, which holds only in-frame ones; the method was immunoSEQ multiplex PCR. The table lists almost 55,000 clones, under 95% of them singletons, with approximately 5% in the top ten. The starting material was PBMCs, obtained 650 to 680 days after intestinal transplant. These receptors all stem from a human patient who received an intestinal transplant, so some T cells may come from the graft donor.

V usage is TRBV4-2 and J usage is TRBJ1-3, with 9 bases lining up with TRBD1. Trimming took 0 bases from V and 2 from J; bases not matched to a gene: 2. CDR1 and CDR2 (germline): LGHNA, YNFKEQ. The CDR3 length is 16 residues. The CDR3 DNA reads TGTGCCAGCAGCCAAGAGGGACAGGGAACTGGAAACACCATATATTTT. It is translated as CASSQEGQGTGNTIYF.

This chain connects TRBV27 to TRBJ2-7, with 7 bases that match TRBD2. The trim removed 0 bases at V and 5 bases at J, leaving 7 bases unmatched. The CDR3 covers 15 residues. The germline CDR1 and CDR2 sequences are MNHEY and SMNVEV (reference sequence). The CDR3: CASSLSGTTWNEQYF. The CDR3 nucleotides are TGTGCCAGCAGTTTATCGGGGACTACCTGGAACGAGCAGTACTTC.

The V gene is TRBV11-2, the J gene TRBJ2-5; TRBD2 matches 8 bases. The CDR3 extends over 13 amino acids. V was pared by 5 bases and J by 6 bases, with 5 bases of the junction left unmatched. The germline V gene has CDR1 SGHAT and CDR2 FQNNGV. The CDR3 spells CASSLTGGKTQYF. CDR3 DNA sequence: TGTGCCAGCAGCCTCACGGGGGGGAAGACCCAGTACTTC.

The V and J genes are TRBV7-3 and TRBJ1-5; a possible D gene is TRBD1 (5 bases). Germline assignment: CDR1 SGHTA and CDR2 FQGTGA. V gave up 1 base and J gave up 2 bases, with 15 bases separating them. The CDR3 is 17 residues long. The CDR3 sequence: CASSLNGGVGRNQPQHF. CDR3 DNA: TGTGCCAGCAGCTTAAATGGGGGGGTAGGCCGCAATCAGCCCCAGCATTTT.

The rearrangement links TRBV11-3 to TRBJ2-1; 13 bases align to TRBD2. This CDR3 contains 15 residues. The J segment lost 4 bases and the V segment lost 5 bases, leaving 2 bases of the junction unmatched. Per germline, CDR1 SGHNT and CDR2 YENEEA. CDR3 in amino acids: CASSQGLAGYNEQFF. The DNA for the CDR3 is TGTGCCAGCAGCCAGGGACTAGCGGGATACAATGAGCAGTTCTTC.

This rearrangement joins TRBV6-5 to TRBJ2-7, with 8 bases identical to TRBD2. V lost 2 bases and J lost 6; bases outside the gene matches: 9. Germline V gene lookup returns CDR1 MNHEY and CDR2 SVGAGI. This CDR3 region has 15 residues. The CDR3, as DNA: TGTGCCAGCAGTTACAAACCGGGACTAGGAGGCGAGCAGTACTTC. Translating it yields CASSYKPGLGGEQYF.

The gene calls are TRBV18 and TRBJ1-3; D call uncertain. V was shortened by 5 bases and J by 2 bases, with 16 bases between the two germline ends. Germline-derived CDR1 and CDR2 are KGHSH and LQKENI. The CDR3 is made up of 16 amino acids. CDR3 in amino acids: CASSAPGESTGNTIYF. The DNA of the CDR3 is TGTGCCAGCTCAGCCCCAGGTGAAAGCACTGGAAACACCATATATTTT.

The chain couples TRBV6-1 to TRBJ1-1; no reliable D call. Trimming removed 4 bases from V and 3 bases from J, with 12 bases in between. Germline V gene sequence: CDR1 MNHNS, CDR2 SASEGT. There are 14 residues in the CDR3. The CDR3 bases are TGTGCCAGCAGTGTTCCGAGGGAGTACACTGAAGCTTTCTTT. As protein: CASSVPREYTEAFF.

V and J are TRBV19 and TRBJ1-3; D possibly corresponds to TRBD1 (6 bases). The CDR3 loop spans 13 amino acids. Germline V CDR1 and CDR2: LNHDA, SQIVND (reference sequence). V lost 4 bases to trimming and J lost 8 bases, with 12 bases between them. The CDR3 DNA follows: TGTGCCAGTAGTAGTAGGGGGGGATACACCATATATTTT. It translates to CASSSRGGYTIYF.

The chain joins TRBV19 to TRBJ1-3; D is ambiguous. CDR3 length: 15 amino acids. CDR1 is LNHDA and CDR2 is SQIVND in the germline V gene (reference sequence). V was trimmed by 7 bases and J by 0 bases, leaving 13 bases between them. The CDR3 spells CASTSTSFSGNTIYF. CDR3 DNA: TGTGCCAGTACCTCGACCTCCTTCTCTGGAAACACCATATATTTT.

The V and J genes are TRBV6-5 and TRBJ2-5; the D is unclear. V gave up 0 bases and J gave up 1 base, with 12 bases separating them. Germline V gene sequence: CDR1 MNHEY, CDR2 SVGAGI. This CDR3 spans 16 amino acids. The CDR3 nucleotides are TGTGCCAGCAGTTACTCGTTAAACGTACCCCAAGAGACCCAGTACTTC. This codes for CASSYSLNVPQETQYF.

This rearrangement joins TRBV5-5 to TRBJ1-1; no clear D gene. The CDR3 runs to 15 residues. Germline lookup yields CDR1 SGHKS and CDR2 YYEKEE (reference sequence). V gave up 0 bases and J gave up 1 base, with 10 bases separating them. For the CDR3, the DNA is TGTGCCAGCAGCTTGGGTTCGTTGGGGAACACTGAAGCTTTCTTT. Encoded protein: CASSLGSLGNTEAFF.

The rearrangement uses TRBV6-5 and TRBJ1-1; D is uncertain. This CDR3 spans 13 amino acids. CDR1 is MNHEY, CDR2 SVGAGI, per germline. The V end lost 2 bases, the J end lost 1 base, and 5 bases lay between the germline ends. The CDR3 here is CASSYGTNTEAFF. Here the CDR3 DNA reads TGTGCCAGCAGTTACGGAACGAACACTGAAGCTTTCTTT.